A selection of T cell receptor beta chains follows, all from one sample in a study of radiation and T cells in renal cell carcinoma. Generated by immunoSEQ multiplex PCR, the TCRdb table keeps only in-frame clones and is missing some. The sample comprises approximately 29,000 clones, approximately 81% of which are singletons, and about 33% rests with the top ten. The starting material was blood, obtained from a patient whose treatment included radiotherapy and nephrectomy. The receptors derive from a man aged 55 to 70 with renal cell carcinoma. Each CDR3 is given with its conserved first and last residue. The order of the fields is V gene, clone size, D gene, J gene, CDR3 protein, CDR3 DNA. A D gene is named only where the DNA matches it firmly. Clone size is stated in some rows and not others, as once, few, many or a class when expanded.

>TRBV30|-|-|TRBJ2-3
CAWSRSFTDTQYF
TGTGCCTGGTCCCGCTCTTTCACAGATACGCAGTATTTT
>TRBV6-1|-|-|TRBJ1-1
CASSAGMNTEAFF
TGTGCCAGCAGTGCAGGGATGAACACTGAAGCTTTCTTT
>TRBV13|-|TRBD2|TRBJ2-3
CASSLGASGATDTQYF
TGTGCCAGCAGCTTAGGGGCTAGCGGGGCCACAGATACGCAGTATTTT
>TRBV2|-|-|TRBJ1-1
CASSGPRRAKNTEAFF
TGTGCCAGCAGTGGTCCTAGGAGGGCTAAGAACACTGAAGCTTTCTTT
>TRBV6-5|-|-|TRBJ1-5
CASSRFVNQPQHF
TGTGCCAGCAGTCGTTTCGTAAATCAGCCCCAGCATTTT
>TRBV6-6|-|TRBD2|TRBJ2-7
CASSQRSGNSYEQYF
TGTGCCAGCAGTCAACGTAGCGGGAACTCCTACGAGCAGTACTTC
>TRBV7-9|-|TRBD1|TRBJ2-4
CATDRGQVAKNIQYF
TGTGCCACGGACAGGGGCCAGGTAGCCAAAAACATTCAGTACTTC
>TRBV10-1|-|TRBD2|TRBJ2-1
CAPIREGIHNEQFF
TGCGCCCCAATCCGGGAGGGCATCCACAATGAGCAGTTCTTC
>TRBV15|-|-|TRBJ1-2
CATSGPGRPYGYTF
TGTGCCACCAGCGGCCCGGGACGGCCCTATGGCTACACCTTC
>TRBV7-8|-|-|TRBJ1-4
CASSLSGGTNEKLFF
TGTGCCAGCAGCTTATCTGGCGGGACTAATGAAAAACTGTTTTTT
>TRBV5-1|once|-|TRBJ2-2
CASSFFGGELFF
TGCGCCAGCAGCTTCTTTGGCGGGGAGCTGTTTTTT
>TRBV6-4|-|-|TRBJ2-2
CASRGQPTTGELFF
TGTGCCAGCAGAGGACAGCCCACCACCGGGGAGCTGTTTTTT
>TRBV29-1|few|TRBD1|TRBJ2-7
CSVGGQGAEQYF
TGCAGCGTTGGGGGACAGGGGGCCGAGCAGTACTTC
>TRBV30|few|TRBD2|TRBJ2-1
CAWSRLAGLDYNEQFF
TGTGCCTGGAGTCGCCTAGCGGGTCTAGACTACAATGAGCAGTTCTTC
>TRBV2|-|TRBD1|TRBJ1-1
CASRRGDRGTTFF
TGTGCCAGCAGGAGGGGAGACAGGGGTACTACTTTCTTT
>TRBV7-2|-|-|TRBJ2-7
CASSPRENPYEQYF
TGTGCCAGCAGCCCACGGGAGAACCCCTACGAGCAGTACTTC
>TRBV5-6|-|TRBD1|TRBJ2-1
CASSLDRGSYNEQFF
TGTGCCAGCAGCTTGGACAGGGGTTCCTACAATGAGCAGTTCTTC
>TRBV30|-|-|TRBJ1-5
CAWSAFPDGGIQPQHF
TGTGCCTGGAGTGCCTTCCCCGACGGAGGGATTCAGCCCCAGCATTTT
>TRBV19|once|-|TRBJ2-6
CASTYASGANVLTF
TGTGCCAGTACCTATGCCTCTGGGGCCAACGTCCTGACTTTC
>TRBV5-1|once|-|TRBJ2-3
CASSLGLAQGDTQYF
TGCGCCAGCAGCTTGGGGCTAGCTCAGGGGGATACGCAGTATTTT
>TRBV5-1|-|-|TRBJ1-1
CASSLGVNTEAFF
TGCGCCAGCAGCTTGGGGGTGAACACTGAAGCTTTCTTT
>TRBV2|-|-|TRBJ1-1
CASRIRGNTEAFF
TGTGCCAGCAGGATCAGGGGGAACACTGAAGCTTTCTTT
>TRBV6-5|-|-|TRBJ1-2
CASSPRVGWGYTF
TGTGCCAGCAGCCCCCGAGTGGGCTGGGGCTACACCTTC
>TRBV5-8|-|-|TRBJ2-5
CASSLDGETQYF
TGTGCCAGCAGCTTGGACGGGGAGACCCAGTACTTC
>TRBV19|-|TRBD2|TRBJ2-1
CASLGTSGGSNEQFF
TGTGCCAGCCTCGGGACTAGCGGTGGAAGCAATGAGCAGTTCTTC
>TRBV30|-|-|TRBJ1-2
CAWRYPGVGYGYTF
TGTGCCTGGAGGTACCCGGGGGTGGGCTATGGCTACACCTTC
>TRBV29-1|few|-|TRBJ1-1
CSVAGQPNTEAFF
TGCAGCGTTGCGGGGCAGCCGAACACTGAAGCTTTCTTT
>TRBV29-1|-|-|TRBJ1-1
CSVVGWFNTEAFF
TGCAGCGTTGTCGGGTGGTTTAACACTGAAGCTTTCTTT